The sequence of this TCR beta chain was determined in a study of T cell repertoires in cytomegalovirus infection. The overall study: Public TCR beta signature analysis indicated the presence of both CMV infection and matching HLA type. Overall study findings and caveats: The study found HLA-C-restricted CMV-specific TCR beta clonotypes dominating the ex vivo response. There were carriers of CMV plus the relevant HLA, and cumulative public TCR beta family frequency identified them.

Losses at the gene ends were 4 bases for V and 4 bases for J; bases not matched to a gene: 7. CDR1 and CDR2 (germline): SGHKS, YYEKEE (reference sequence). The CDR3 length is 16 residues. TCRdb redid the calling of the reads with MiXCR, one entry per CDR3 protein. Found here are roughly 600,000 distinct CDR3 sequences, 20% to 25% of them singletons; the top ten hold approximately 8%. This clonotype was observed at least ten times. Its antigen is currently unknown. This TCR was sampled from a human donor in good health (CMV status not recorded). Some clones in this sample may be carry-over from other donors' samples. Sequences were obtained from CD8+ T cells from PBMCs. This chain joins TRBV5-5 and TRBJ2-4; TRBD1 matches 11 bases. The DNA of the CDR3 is TGTGCCAGCAGCCCCCGGACAGGGGGCGGGAAAAACATTCAGTACTTC. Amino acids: CASSPRTGGGKNIQYF.